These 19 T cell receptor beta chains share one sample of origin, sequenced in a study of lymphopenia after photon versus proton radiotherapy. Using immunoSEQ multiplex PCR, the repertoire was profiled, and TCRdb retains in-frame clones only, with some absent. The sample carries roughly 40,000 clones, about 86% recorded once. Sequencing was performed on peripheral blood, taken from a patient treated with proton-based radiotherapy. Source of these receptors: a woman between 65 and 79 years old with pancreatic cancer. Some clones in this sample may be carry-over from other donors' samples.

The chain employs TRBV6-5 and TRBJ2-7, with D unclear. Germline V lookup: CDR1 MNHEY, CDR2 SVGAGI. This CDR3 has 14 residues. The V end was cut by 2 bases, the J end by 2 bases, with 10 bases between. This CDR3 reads CASSYVDGAYEQYF. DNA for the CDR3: TGTGCCAGCAGTTACGTCGACGGTGCCTACGAGCAGTACTTC.

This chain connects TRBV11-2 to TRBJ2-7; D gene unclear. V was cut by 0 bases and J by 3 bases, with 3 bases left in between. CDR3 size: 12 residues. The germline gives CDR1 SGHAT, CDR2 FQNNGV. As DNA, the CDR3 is TGTGCCAGCAGCTTAGACAGCTACGAGCAGTACTTC. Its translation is CASSLDSYEQYF.

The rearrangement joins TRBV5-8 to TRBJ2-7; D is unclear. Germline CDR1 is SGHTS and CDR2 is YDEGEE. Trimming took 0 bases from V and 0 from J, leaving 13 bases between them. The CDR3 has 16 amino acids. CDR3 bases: TGTGCCAGCAGCTTGGCCCTGGTTCTTAACTCCTACGAGCAGTACTTC. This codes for CASSLALVLNSYEQYF.

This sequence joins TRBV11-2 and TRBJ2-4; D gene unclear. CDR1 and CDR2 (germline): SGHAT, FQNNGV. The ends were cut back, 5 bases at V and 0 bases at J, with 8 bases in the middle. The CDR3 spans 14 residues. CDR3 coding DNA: TGTGCCAGCAGCCTGGGAACAGCCAAAAACATTCAGTACTTC. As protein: CASSLGTAKNIQYF.

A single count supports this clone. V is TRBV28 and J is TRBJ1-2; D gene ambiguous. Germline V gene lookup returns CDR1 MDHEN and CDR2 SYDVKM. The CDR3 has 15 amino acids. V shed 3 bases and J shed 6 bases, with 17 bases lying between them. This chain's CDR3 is CASSLKGRYLDGYTF. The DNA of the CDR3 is TGTGCCAGCAGTTTGAAGGGTCGATACCTGGATGGCTACACCTTC.

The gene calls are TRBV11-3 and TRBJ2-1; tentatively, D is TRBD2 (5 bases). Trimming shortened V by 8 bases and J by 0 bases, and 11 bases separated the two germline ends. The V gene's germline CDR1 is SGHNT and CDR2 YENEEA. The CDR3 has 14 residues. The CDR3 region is CASGRGGSYNEQFF. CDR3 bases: TGTGCCAGCGGTCGCGGAGGCTCCTACAATGAGCAGTTCTTC.

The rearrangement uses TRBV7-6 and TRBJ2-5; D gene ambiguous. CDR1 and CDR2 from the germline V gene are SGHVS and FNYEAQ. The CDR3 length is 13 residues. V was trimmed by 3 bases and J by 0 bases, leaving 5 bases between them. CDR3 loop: CASSLGYQETQYF. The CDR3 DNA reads TGTGCCAGCAGCTTGGGATACCAAGAGACCCAGTACTTC. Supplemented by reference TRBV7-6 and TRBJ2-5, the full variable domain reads GAGVSQSPRYKVTKRGQDVALRCDPISGHVSLYWYRQALGQGPEFLTYFNYEAQQDKSGLPNDRFSAERPEGSISTLTIQRTEQRDSAMYRCASSLGYQETQYFGPGTRLLVL.

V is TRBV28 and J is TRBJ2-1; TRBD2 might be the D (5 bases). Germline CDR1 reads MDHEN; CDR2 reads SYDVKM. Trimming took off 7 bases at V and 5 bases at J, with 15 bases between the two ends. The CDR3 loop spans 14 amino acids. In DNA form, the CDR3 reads TGTGCCAGCAAATCACCGCGGGCTAACAATGAGCAGTTCTTC. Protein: CASKSPRANNEQFF.

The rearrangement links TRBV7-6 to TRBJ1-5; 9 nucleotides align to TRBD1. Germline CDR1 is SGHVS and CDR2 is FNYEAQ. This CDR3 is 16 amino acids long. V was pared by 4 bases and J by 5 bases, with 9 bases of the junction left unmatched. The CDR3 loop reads CASSSRDRAYDQPQHF. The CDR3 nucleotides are TGTGCCAGCAGCTCCCGGGACAGGGCTTATGATCAGCCCCAGCATTTT.

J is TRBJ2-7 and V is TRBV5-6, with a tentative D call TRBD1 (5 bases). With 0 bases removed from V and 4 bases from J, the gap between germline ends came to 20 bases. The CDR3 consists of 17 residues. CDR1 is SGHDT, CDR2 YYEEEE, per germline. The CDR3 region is CASSLGPPETAPYEQYF. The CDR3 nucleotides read TGTGCCAGCAGCTTGGGGCCTCCGGAGACAGCCCCATACGAGCAGTACTTC.

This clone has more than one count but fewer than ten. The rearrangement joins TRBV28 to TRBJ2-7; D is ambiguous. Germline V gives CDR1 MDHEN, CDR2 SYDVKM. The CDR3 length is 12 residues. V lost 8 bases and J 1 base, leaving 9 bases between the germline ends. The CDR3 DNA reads TGTGCCAGCCTACGCGATTCCTACGAGCAGTACTTC. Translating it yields CASLRDSYEQYF. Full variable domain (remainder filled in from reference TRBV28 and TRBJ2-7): DVKVTQSSRYLVKRTGEKVFLECVQDMDHENMFWYRQDPGLGLRLIYFSYDVKMKEKGDIPEGYSVSREKKERFSLILESASTNQTSMYLCASLRDSYEQYFGPGTRLTVT.

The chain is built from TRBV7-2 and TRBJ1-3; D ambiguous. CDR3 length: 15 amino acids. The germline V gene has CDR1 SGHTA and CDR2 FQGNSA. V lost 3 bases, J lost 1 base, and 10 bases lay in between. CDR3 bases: TGTGCCAGCAGCTTTAATCGGGATTCTGGAAACACCATATATTTT. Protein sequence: CASSFNRDSGNTIYF.

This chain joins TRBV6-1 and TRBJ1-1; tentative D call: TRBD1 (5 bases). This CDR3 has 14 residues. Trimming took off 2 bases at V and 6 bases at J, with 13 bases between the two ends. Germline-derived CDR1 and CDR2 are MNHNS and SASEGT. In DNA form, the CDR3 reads TGTGCCAGCAGTGAACGGGGGATTGGGGCTGAAGCTTTCTTT. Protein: CASSERGIGAEAFF.

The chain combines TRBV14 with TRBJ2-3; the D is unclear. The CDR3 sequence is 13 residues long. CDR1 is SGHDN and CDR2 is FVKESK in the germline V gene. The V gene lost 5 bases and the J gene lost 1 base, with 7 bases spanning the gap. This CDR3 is CASSKLRTDTQYF. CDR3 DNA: TGTGCCAGCAGCAAGCTACGCACAGATACGCAGTATTTT.

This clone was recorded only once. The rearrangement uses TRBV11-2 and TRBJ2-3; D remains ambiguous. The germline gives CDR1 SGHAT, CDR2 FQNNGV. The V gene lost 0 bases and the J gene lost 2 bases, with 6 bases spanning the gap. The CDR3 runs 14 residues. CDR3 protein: CASSLERITDTQYF. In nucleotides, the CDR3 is TGTGCCAGCAGCTTAGAACGGATCACAGATACGCAGTATTTT.

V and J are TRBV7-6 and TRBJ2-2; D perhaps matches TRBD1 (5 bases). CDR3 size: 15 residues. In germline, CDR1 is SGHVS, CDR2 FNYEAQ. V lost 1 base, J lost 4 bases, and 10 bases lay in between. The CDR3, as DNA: TGTGCCAGCAGCTTAGGACAGCTAACCACCGGGGAGCTGTTTTTT. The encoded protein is CASSLGQLTTGELFF.

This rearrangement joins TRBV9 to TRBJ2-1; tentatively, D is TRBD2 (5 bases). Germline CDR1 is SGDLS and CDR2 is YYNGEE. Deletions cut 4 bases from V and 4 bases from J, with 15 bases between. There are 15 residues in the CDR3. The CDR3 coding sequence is TGTGCCAGCAGCCCTCAGGATTCGGGATACAATGAGCAGTTCTTC. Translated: CASSPQDSGYNEQFF.

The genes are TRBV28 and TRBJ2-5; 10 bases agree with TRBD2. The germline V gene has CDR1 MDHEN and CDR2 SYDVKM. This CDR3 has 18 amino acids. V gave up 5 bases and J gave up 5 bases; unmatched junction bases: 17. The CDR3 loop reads CASSPPFFSGRAGETQYF. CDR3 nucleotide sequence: TGTGCCAGCAGTCCGCCCTTCTTCAGCGGGAGGGCCGGTGAGACCCAGTACTTC.

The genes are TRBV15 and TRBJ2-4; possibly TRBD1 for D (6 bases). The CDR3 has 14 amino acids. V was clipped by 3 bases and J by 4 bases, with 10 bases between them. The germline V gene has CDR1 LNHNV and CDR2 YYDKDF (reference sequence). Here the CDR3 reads CATSSRDIKNIQYF. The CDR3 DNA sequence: TGTGCCACCAGCAGCCGGGACATTAAAAACATTCAGTACTTC.